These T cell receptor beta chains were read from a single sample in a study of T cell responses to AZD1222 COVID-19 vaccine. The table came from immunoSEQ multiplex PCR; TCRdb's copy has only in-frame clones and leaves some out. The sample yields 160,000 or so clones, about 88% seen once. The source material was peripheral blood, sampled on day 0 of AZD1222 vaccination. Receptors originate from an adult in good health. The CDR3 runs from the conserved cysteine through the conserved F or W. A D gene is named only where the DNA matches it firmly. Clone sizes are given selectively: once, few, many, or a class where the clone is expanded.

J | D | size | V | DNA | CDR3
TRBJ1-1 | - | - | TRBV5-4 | TGTGCCAGCAGCGATCGGGGAGGGGATGAAGCTTTCTTT | CASSDRGGDEAFF
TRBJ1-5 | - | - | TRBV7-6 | TGTGCCAGCAGCTTAGGGGGGGGCGGGCCAAGCAATCAGCCCCAGCATTTT | CASSLGGGGPSNQPQHF
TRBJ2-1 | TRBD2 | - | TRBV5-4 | TGTGCCAGCAGCTTGGATGGTCTAGCGGGGTACAATGAGCAGTTCTTC | CASSLDGLAGYNEQFF
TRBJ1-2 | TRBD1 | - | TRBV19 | TGTGCCAGTAGGCAACAGGGGGCGAGAAACTATGGCTACACCTTC | CASRQQGARNYGYTF
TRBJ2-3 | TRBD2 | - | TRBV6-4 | TGTGCCAGCAGTGATGGGACTAGCGGAGTGCAGTATTTT | CASSDGTSGVQYF
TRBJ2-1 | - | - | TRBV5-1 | TGCGCCAGCAGCTTGTTCCGGGGGGCATACAATGAGCAGTTCTTC | CASSLFRGAYNEQFF
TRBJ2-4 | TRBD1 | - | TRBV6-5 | TGTGCCAGCATCGCCGGGACAGGGACCAAAAACATTCAGTACTTC | CASIAGTGTKNIQYF
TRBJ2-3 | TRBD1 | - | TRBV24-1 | TGTGCCACCAGCCGAGGACAGGGAGGATTAGGAGATACGCAGTATTTT | CATSRGQGGLGDTQYF
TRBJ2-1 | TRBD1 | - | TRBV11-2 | TGTGCCAGCAGCCCGCGGACAGGGGGGCCCTACAATGAGCAGTTCTTC | CASSPRTGGPYNEQFF
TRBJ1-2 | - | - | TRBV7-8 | TGTGCCAGCAGCCTGTTAGGGAACGGCTACACCTTC | CASSLLGNGYTF
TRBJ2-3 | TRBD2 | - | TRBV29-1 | TGCAGCGTTCTTGTTTCTAGCGGGAAGGATACGCAGTATTTT | CSVLVSSGKDTQYF
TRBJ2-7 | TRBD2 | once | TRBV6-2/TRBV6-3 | TGTGCCAGCAGTTACCAAGGTGCGGGAGCATTCGAGCAGTACTTC | CASSYQGAGAFEQYF
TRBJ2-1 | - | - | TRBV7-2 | TGTGCCAGCAGCTTAGAGCTCTCCTACAATGAGCAGTTCTTC | CASSLELSYNEQFF
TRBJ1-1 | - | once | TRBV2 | TGTGCCAGCAGTGACGGGCCGATAGAACGGGCTTTCTTT | CASSDGPIERAFF
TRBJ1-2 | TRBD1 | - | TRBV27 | TGTGCCAGCAGTTTAGCTTCGACAGGGTCGAGCTATGGCTACACCTTC | CASSLASTGSSYGYTF
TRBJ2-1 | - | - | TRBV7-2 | TGTGCCAGCAGCCCCGGTCAGGGCTCCTACAATGAGCAGTTCTTC | CASSPGQGSYNEQFF
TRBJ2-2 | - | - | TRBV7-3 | TGTGCCAGCAGCTCCTCAAGCGGCACCGGGGAGCTGTTTTTT | CASSSSSGTGELFF
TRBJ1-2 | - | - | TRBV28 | TGTGCCAGCTGGGAACGGGTAAATGGCTACACCTTC | CASWERVNGYTF
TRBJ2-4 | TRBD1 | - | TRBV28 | TGTGCCAGCAGTTCAGGACAGGGGATAGGAAACATTCAGTACTTC | CASSSGQGIGNIQYF
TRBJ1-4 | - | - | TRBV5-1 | TGCGCCAGCAGCTTGGACAAAGTCGGGGAAAAACTGTTTTTT | CASSLDKVGEKLFF
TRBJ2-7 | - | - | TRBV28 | TGTGCCAGCAGTGCCATGGGGTCTTCTAGCTCCTACGAGCAGTACTTC | CASSAMGSSSSYEQYF
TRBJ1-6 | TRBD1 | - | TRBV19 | TGTGCCAGTAGTCCTCGGACAGGGACCTATAATTCACCCCTCCACTTT | CASSPRTGTYNSPLHF
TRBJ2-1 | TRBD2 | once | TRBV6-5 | TGTGCCAGCAGGTTGGGACTAGCGGCCTACAATGAGCAGTTCTTC | CASRLGLAAYNEQFF
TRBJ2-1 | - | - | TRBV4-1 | TGCGCCAGCAGCCAAGATACAAGCGGTCCTTACAATGAGCAGTTCTTC | CASSQDTSGPYNEQFF
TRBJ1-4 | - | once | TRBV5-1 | TGCGCCAGCAGCTTGGGCGGAGGAACTGAAAAACTGTTTTTT | CASSLGGGTEKLFF
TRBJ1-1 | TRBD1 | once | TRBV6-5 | TGTGCCAGCAGTTTTACAGGGGTGCCTGAAGCTTTCTTT | CASSFTGVPEAFF
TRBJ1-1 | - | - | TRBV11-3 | TGTGCCAGCAGCCTCGATCGGGTGAACACTGAAGCTTTCTTT | CASSLDRVNTEAFF
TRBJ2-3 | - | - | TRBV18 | TGTGCCAGCTCGCCGGAGACAGATACGCAGTATTTT | CASSPETDTQYF